One and the same sample provided the 16 T cell receptor beta chains below, sequenced in a study of cytomegalovirus exposure and HLA in healthy donors. The PCR employed 60 Vbeta primers together with 13 Jbeta primers. Clones were read by immunoSEQ multiplex PCR, and TCRdb kept only the in-frame ones, dropping some. The sample consists of approximately 120,000 clones, around 84% of them appearing once. The sequencing input was PBMCs. These receptors were collected from a woman aged 40 to 50 in good health and CMV-seronegative.

This chain links TRBV5-4 with TRBJ2-7; 8 bases align to TRBD2. Trimming cost V 1 base and J 1 base; bases outside gene matches: 7. The CDR3 is 16 amino acids. Germline V gene lookup returns CDR1 SGHNT and CDR2 YYREEE (reference sequence). In DNA form, the CDR3 reads TGTGCCAGCAGCTTGCGTCTAGCGGGCATATCCTACGAGCAGTACTTC. This gives the protein CASSLRLAGISYEQYF.

The V gene is TRBV13, the J gene TRBJ1-2; no clear D. V was trimmed by 1 base and J by 3 bases, leaving 6 bases between them. This CDR3 is 13 amino acids long. Germline V gene sequence: CDR1 PRHDT, CDR2 FYEKMQ (reference sequence). DNA for the CDR3: TGTGCCAGCAGCTTAGTCTCAGACTATGGCTACACCTTC. This codes for CASSLVSDYGYTF.

This chain uses TRBV7-9 with TRBJ2-1; TRBD1 matches 7 bases. CDR3 size: 15 residues. V lost 1 base and J lost 5; bases outside the gene matches: 5. Germline V gene data show CDR1 as SEHNR and CDR2 as FQNEAQ (reference sequence). The CDR3 nucleotides read TGTGCCAGCAGCTTAGTAGGGGGCGGCCACAATGAGCAGTTCTTC. Translating it yields CASSLVGGGHNEQFF.

This clone appeared a few times. The rearrangement uses TRBV4-2 and TRBJ1-1, with TRBD1 identical over 8 bases. Trimming at V came to 0 bases and at J to 0 bases, leaving 6 bases not matched to a gene. The CDR3 runs 17 residues. Germline V gene lookup returns CDR1 LGHNA and CDR2 YNFKEQ. The CDR3 spells CASSQEEAGGMNTEAFF. DNA for the CDR3: TGTGCCAGCAGCCAAGAAGAGGCAGGGGGCATGAACACTGAAGCTTTCTTT.

The chain links TRBV7-6 to TRBJ2-4, with TRBD1 as a possible D gene (5 bases). With 5 bases removed from V and 3 bases from J, the gap between germline ends came to 11 bases. The CDR3 covers 14 residues. CDR1 SGHVS and CDR2 FNYEAQ come from the germline V gene. CDR3 DNA sequence: TGTGCCAGCAGCCCAGGGTTGGGCAAAAACATTCAGTACTTC. This gives the protein CASSPGLGKNIQYF. The entire variable domain, with the rest obtained from reference TRBV7-6 and TRBJ2-4, is as follows: GAGVSQSPRYKVTKRGQDVALRCDPISGHVSLYWYRQALGQGPEFLTYFNYEAQQDKSGLPNDRFSAERPEGSISTLTIQRTEQRDSAMYRCASSPGLGKNIQYFGAGTRLSVL.

Regarding this clone: Sequence at one end of the junction differs from germline and may be a read error. The chain is built from TRBV4-1 and TRBJ2-7, with TRBD2 matching 9 bases. There are 16 residues in the CDR3. Germline V gives CDR1 MGHRA, CDR2 YSYEKL. The CDR3, as DNA: TGCGCCAGCAGCCAGACGTTCCCGGGACTAGCACACCCTCCAAACTTC. Translation: CASSQTFPGLAHPPNF.

There are a few counts of this clone. The J gene is TRBJ1-4, the V gene TRBV11-2; TRBD1 is a possible D gene (5 bases). CDR1 is SGHAT, CDR2 FQNNGV, per germline. The CDR3 covers 15 residues. Trimming took off 6 bases at V and 5 bases at J, with 16 bases between the two ends. The CDR3 region is CASSLSAGRNEKLFF. CDR3 DNA: TGTGCCAGCAGTCTTAGCGCAGGGAGGAATGAAAAACTGTTTTTT.

This clone was observed a single time. The chain uses TRBV10-3 and TRBJ2-7; possible D gene TRBD1, 5 bases. The CDR3 has 12 amino acids. The germline CDR1 and CDR2 sequences are ENHRY and SYGVKD. Trimming took off 6 bases at V and 4 bases at J, with 10 bases between the two ends. Written as DNA, the CDR3 is TGTGCCATCAGGGGGCTAGAGTACGAGCAGTACTTC. It is translated as CAIRGLEYEQYF.

Details on this clone: At one end the junction does not follow the germline gene, possibly because of a read error. The chain employs TRBV4-1 and TRBJ2-6; the match to TRBD1 covers 7 bases. CDR3 length: 19 amino acids. In germline, CDR1 is MGHRA, CDR2 YSYEKL. CDR3 protein: CASSPRGQAFDSGANGLTF. The CDR3 DNA sequence: TGCGCCAGCAGCCCCCGCGGACAGGCTTTCGACTCTGGGGCCAACGGCCTGACTTTC.

Regarding this clone: The conserved phenylalanine or tryptophan is not found at the CDR3 terminus, so this likely reflects a read error. Because the CDR3's place on the DNA is in doubt, the DNA is left out and the CDR3 is given as listed by TCRdb. The CDR3 protein is CSARPWSSPL. The chain recombines TRBV20-1 with TRBJ1-4. The CDR3 is 10 residues long, counting both termini. Per the germline V gene, CDR1 is DFQATT and CDR2 is SNEGSKA (reference sequence).

This sequence joins TRBV28 and TRBJ1-6; maybe TRBD1 (6 bases). The CDR3 runs to 14 residues. Between the trimmed V and J ends, which lost 1 base and 10 bases, there was a span of 11 bases. Per germline, CDR1 MDHEN and CDR2 SYDVKM. The CDR3 sequence is CASSLLQGGSPLHF. The CDR3 coding sequence is TGTGCCAGCAGTTTATTACAGGGTGGGTCACCCCTCCACTTT.

The chain is built from TRBV10-3 and TRBJ2-7; the D gene is possibly TRBD2 (5 bases). There are 15 residues in the CDR3. The V gene lost 11 bases and the J gene lost 7 bases, with 27 bases spanning the gap. CDR1 is ENHRY and CDR2 is SYGVKD in the germline V gene. CDR3 bases: TGTGCCTCGTTCCCCTCGGAGCGGTCCCGGGGAGAGCAGTACTTC. Its protein is CASFPSERSRGEQYF.

This chain joins TRBV21-1 and TRBJ2-5; the listed D gene, TRBD2, was not tested against the DNA. TRBV21-1 represents a pseudogene. This CDR3 region has 17 residues. CDR3 sequence: CASSRRTSSAGEETQYF. In DNA, the CDR3 is TGTGCCAGCAGCAGACGAACCTCTAGCGCGGGGGAAGAGACCCAGTACTTC.

This chain joins TRBV19 and TRBJ2-5; 7 nucleotides align to TRBD1. TRBJ2-7 matches the DNA end more closely, so the J call is doubtful. Per the germline V gene, CDR1 is LNHDA and CDR2 is SQIVND (reference sequence). This CDR3 region has 16 residues. The CDR3 DNA reads TGTGCCAGTAGACCGGTGCCTGGGGACAGTCCCTACGAGCAGTACTTC. Translating gives CASRPVPGDSPYEQYF.

V usage is TRBV19 and J usage is TRBJ1-1; 7 bases are shared with TRBD1. Trimming took 3 bases from V and 7 from J; bases not matched to a gene: 8. Germline V CDR1 and CDR2: LNHDA, SQIVND (reference sequence). The CDR3 length is 14 residues. The chain's CDR3 is CASSMWDSGGEAFF. CDR3 nucleotide sequence: TGTGCCAGTAGTATGTGGGACAGTGGAGGTGAAGCTTTCTTT.

The rearrangement links TRBV11-2 to TRBJ2-3; the D gene is possibly TRBD2 (6 bases). Trimming removed 6 bases at V and 11 bases at J, with 15 bases between. Germline V gene sequence: CDR1 SGHAT, CDR2 FQNNGV. CDR3 length: 12 amino acids. Here the CDR3 reads CASSYGGRGQYF. CDR3 bases: TGTGCCAGCAGTTATGGAGGGAGAGGGCAGTATTTT.